This T cell receptor (beta chain) was found in a study of blood T cell repertoires in COVID-19. Overall study: Whether acute or convalescent, the COVID-19 samples came from the United States, Italy and Spain. The analysed material was cDNA or gDNA that came from T cells, B-cell-depleted T cells, or PBMCs.

Cohort assignment relied on participant-reported clinical history. Per the study methods: Counts of nucleated cells, estimated from reference gene primer amplification, were obtained. Assay: immunoSEQ multiplex PCR; the TCRdb copy retains only in-frame clones and omits some. V and J calls and clone size are as listed in that table; D and trimming were resolved from the DNA. The sample holds about 320,000 clones, more than 90% seen once. The CDR3 sequence is 14 residues long. The germline CDR1 and CDR2 sequences are SGHTA and FQGNSA. V was clipped by 3 bases and J by 4 bases; unmatched bases: 3. The origin of this receptor is a man in his fifties or sixties who had recovered from COVID-19. What was sequenced was PBMCs or T cells enriched from blood (not recorded which). This chain connects TRBV7-2 to TRBJ2-7; 10 bases fit TRBD1. For the CDR3, the DNA is TGTGCCAGCAGCTTCGACAGGGGGCTTTACGAGCAGTACTTC. It codes for CASSFDRGLYEQYF.